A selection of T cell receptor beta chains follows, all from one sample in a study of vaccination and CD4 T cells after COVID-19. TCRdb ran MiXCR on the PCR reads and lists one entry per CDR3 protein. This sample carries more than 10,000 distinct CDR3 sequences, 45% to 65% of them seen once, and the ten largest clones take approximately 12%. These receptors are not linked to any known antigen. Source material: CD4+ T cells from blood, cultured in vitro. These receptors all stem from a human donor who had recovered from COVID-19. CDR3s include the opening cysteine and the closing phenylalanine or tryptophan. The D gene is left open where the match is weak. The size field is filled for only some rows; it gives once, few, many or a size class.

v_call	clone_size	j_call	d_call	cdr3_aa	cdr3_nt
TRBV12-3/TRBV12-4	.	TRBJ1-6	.	CASSQTSNSPLHF	TGTGCCAGCAGTCAGACTAGTAATTCACCCCTCCACTTT
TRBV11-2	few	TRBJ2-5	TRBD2	CASSAPVAGGRETQYF	TGTGCCAGCAGCGCCCCAGTGGCCGGCGGGAGAGAGACCCAGTACTTC
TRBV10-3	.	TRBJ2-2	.	CAISDREAGELFF	TGTGCCATCAGCGACAGGGAGGCCGGGGAGCTGTTTTTT
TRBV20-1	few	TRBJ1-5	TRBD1	CSALTQGAGGQPQHF	TGCAGTGCTTTAACTCAGGGGGCTGGTGGACAGCCCCAGCATTTT
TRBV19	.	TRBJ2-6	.	CASRTPGANVLTF	TGTGCCAGTAGAACGCCTGGGGCCAACGTCCTGACTTTC
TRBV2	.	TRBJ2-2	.	CASSARASNTGELFF	TGTGCCAGCAGTGCTCGGGCCTCGAACACCGGGGAGCTGTTTTTT
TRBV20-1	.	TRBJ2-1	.	CSASPSPDEQFF	TGCAGTGCTTCCCCTTCCCCCGATGAGCAGTTCTTC
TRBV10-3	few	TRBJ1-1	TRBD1	CATGTGSDTEAFF	TGTGCCACCGGGACAGGGAGCGACACTGAAGCTTTCTTT
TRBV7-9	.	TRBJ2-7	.	CASSSQGGIGNEQYF	TGTGCCAGCAGCTCGCAGGGGGGAATTGGCAACGAGCAGTACTTC
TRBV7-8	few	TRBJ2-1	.	CASSLRSRELNEQFF	TGTGCCAGCAGCCTTAGGAGTAGGGAGTTAAATGAGCAGTTCTTC
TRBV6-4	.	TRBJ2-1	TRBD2	CASSGGTSGDYNEQFF	TGTGCCAGCAGTGGAGGGACTAGCGGAGATTACAATGAGCAGTTCTTC
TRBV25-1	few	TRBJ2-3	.	CASSDGGAQTDTQYF	TGTGCCAGCAGTGACGGGGGAGCACAGACAGATACGCAGTATTTT
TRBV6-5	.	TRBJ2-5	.	CASSWQGQETQYF	TGTGCCAGCAGTTGGCAGGGACAAGAGACCCAGTACTTC
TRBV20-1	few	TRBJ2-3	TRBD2	CSARAVRGRGSDTQYF	TGCAGTGCTAGGGCCGTGCGCGGGAGGGGGTCAGATACGCAGTATTTT
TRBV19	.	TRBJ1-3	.	CASTDPTSGNTIYF	TGTGCCAGTACGGACCCTACCTCTGGAAACACCATATATTTT
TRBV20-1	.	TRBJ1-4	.	CSAGTAGFEKLFF	TGCAGTGCTGGGACGGCTGGCTTCGAAAAACTGTTTTTT
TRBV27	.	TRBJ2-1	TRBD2	CASSQLGLALGYNEQFF	TGTGCCAGCAGTCAATTGGGACTAGCGTTAGGGTACAATGAGCAGTTCTTC
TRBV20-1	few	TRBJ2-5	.	CSATQGRETQYF	TGCAGTGCTACTCAGGGTAGAGAGACCCAGTACTTC
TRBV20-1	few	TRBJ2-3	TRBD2	CSAPKAGGDTQYF	TGCAGTGCTCCGAAAGCGGGAGGAGATACGCAGTATTTT
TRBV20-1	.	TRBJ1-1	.	CSASGGINTEAFF	TGCAGTGCTAGTGGGGGGATTAACACTGAAGCTTTCTTT
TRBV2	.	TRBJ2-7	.	CASRRTRHPDEQYF	TGTGCCAGCAGGAGGACTCGGCACCCTGACGAGCAGTACTTC
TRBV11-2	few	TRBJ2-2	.	CASSLDGPGELFF	TGTGCCAGCAGCTTAGACGGACCCGGGGAGCTGTTTTTT
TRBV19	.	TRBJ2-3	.	CASKTGYTDTQYF	TGTGCCAGTAAGACAGGATACACAGATACGCAGTATTTT
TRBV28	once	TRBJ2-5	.	CASSFGGRTQYF	TGTGCCAGCAGTTTCGGCGGACGGACCCAGTACTTC
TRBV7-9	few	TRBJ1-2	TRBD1	CASRKQGRSNYGYTF	TGTGCCAGCAGAAAACAGGGGAGATCTAACTATGGCTACACCTTC
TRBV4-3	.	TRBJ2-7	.	CASSQEVSVTSYEQYF	TGCGCCAGCAGCCAAGAGGTTTCGGTTACGTCCTACGAGCAGTACTTC
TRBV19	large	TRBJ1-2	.	CASSISGPTEGYTF	TGTGCCAGTAGTATATCAGGACCTACGGAGGGCTACACCTTC
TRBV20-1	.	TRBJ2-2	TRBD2	CSARGSGRDWNTGELFF	TGCAGTGCCAGGGGTAGCGGGAGAGATTGGAACACCGGGGAGCTGTTTTTT
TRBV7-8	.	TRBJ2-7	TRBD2	CASSFVGTSGRVHEQYF	TGTGCCAGCAGCTTTGTGGGGACTAGCGGGAGGGTTCACGAGCAGTACTTC
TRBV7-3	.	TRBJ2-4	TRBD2	CASSPFELAGAGGGNIQYF	TGTGCCAGCAGCCCCTTCGAACTAGCGGGAGCTGGTGGGGGTAACATTCAGTACTTC
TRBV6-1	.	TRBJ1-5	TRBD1	CASSPGTEHQPQHF	TGTGCCAGCAGTCCCGGGACAGAGCATCAGCCCCAGCATTTT
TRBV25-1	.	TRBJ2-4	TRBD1	CASSETGGKNIQYF	TGTGCCAGCAGTGAAACAGGGGGAAAAAACATTCAGTACTTC
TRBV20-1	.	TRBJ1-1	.	CSADRTGRGTEAFF	TGCAGTGCCGACCGAACAGGGAGGGGGACTGAAGCTTTCTTT
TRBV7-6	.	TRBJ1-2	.	CASSLTANYGYTF	TGTGCCAGCAGCCTGACAGCTAACTATGGCTACACCTTC
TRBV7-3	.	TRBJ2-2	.	CASSLGTGPGELFF	TGTGCCAGCAGCTTAGGAACAGGGCCCGGGGAGCTGTTTTTT
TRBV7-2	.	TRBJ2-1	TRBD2	CASRARLAGLNEQFF	TGTGCCAGCAGGGCTCGGCTAGCGGGATTGAATGAGCAGTTCTTC
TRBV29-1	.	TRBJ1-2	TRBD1	CSGTGQGLSGYTF	TGCAGCGGGACGGGACAGGGTCTTTCTGGCTACACCTTC
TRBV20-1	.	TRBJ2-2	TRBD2	CSARASGGTGELFF	TGCAGTGCTAGAGCCTCGGGGGGCACCGGGGAGCTGTTTTTT
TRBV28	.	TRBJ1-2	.	CASSLVGASYGYTF	TGTGCCAGCAGTTTGGTAGGGGCGAGCTATGGCTACACCTTC
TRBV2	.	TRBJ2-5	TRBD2	CASREGTSGRWETQYF	TGTGCCAGCAGGGAAGGGACTAGCGGGAGGTGGGAGACCCAGTACTTC
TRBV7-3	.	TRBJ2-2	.	CASSLMVTGELFF	TGTGCCAGCAGCTTAATGGTCACCGGGGAGCTGTTTTTT
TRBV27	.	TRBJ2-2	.	CASSRTSGELFF	TGTGCCAGCAGCCGGACGAGCGGGGAGCTGTTTTTT
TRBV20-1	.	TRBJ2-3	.	CSGIQGSDIDTQYF	TGCAGTGGAATCCAGGGCAGTGATATAGATACGCAGTATTTT
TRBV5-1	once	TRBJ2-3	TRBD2	CASSSGRLSAGTISTDTQYF	TGCGCCAGCAGCTCAGGCCGTTTGAGTGCAGGGACTATCAGCACAGATACGCAGTATTTT
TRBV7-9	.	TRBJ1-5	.	CASSQDIGGGAYQPQHF	TGCGCCAGCAGCCAAGATATCGGTGGGGGCGCCTATCAGCCCCAGCATTTT
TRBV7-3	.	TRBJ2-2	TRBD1	CASSFQGAGELFF	TGTGCCAGCAGCTTTCAGGGGGCCGGGGAGCTGTTTTTT
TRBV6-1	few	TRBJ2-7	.	CASTQAGYEQYF	TGTGCCAGCACGCAGGCCGGCTACGAGCAGTACTTC
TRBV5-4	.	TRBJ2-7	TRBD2	CASSPTSGHSYEQYF	TGTGCCAGCAGCCCGACTAGCGGGCACTCCTACGAGCAGTACTTC
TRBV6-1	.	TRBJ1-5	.	CASSVGFTDQPQHF	TGTGCCAGCAGCGTCGGGTTTACTGATCAGCCCCAGCATTTT
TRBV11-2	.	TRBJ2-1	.	CASSLGGLQSGNEQFF	TGTGCCAGCAGCTTAGGCGGGCTTCAAAGCGGGAATGAGCAGTTCTTC